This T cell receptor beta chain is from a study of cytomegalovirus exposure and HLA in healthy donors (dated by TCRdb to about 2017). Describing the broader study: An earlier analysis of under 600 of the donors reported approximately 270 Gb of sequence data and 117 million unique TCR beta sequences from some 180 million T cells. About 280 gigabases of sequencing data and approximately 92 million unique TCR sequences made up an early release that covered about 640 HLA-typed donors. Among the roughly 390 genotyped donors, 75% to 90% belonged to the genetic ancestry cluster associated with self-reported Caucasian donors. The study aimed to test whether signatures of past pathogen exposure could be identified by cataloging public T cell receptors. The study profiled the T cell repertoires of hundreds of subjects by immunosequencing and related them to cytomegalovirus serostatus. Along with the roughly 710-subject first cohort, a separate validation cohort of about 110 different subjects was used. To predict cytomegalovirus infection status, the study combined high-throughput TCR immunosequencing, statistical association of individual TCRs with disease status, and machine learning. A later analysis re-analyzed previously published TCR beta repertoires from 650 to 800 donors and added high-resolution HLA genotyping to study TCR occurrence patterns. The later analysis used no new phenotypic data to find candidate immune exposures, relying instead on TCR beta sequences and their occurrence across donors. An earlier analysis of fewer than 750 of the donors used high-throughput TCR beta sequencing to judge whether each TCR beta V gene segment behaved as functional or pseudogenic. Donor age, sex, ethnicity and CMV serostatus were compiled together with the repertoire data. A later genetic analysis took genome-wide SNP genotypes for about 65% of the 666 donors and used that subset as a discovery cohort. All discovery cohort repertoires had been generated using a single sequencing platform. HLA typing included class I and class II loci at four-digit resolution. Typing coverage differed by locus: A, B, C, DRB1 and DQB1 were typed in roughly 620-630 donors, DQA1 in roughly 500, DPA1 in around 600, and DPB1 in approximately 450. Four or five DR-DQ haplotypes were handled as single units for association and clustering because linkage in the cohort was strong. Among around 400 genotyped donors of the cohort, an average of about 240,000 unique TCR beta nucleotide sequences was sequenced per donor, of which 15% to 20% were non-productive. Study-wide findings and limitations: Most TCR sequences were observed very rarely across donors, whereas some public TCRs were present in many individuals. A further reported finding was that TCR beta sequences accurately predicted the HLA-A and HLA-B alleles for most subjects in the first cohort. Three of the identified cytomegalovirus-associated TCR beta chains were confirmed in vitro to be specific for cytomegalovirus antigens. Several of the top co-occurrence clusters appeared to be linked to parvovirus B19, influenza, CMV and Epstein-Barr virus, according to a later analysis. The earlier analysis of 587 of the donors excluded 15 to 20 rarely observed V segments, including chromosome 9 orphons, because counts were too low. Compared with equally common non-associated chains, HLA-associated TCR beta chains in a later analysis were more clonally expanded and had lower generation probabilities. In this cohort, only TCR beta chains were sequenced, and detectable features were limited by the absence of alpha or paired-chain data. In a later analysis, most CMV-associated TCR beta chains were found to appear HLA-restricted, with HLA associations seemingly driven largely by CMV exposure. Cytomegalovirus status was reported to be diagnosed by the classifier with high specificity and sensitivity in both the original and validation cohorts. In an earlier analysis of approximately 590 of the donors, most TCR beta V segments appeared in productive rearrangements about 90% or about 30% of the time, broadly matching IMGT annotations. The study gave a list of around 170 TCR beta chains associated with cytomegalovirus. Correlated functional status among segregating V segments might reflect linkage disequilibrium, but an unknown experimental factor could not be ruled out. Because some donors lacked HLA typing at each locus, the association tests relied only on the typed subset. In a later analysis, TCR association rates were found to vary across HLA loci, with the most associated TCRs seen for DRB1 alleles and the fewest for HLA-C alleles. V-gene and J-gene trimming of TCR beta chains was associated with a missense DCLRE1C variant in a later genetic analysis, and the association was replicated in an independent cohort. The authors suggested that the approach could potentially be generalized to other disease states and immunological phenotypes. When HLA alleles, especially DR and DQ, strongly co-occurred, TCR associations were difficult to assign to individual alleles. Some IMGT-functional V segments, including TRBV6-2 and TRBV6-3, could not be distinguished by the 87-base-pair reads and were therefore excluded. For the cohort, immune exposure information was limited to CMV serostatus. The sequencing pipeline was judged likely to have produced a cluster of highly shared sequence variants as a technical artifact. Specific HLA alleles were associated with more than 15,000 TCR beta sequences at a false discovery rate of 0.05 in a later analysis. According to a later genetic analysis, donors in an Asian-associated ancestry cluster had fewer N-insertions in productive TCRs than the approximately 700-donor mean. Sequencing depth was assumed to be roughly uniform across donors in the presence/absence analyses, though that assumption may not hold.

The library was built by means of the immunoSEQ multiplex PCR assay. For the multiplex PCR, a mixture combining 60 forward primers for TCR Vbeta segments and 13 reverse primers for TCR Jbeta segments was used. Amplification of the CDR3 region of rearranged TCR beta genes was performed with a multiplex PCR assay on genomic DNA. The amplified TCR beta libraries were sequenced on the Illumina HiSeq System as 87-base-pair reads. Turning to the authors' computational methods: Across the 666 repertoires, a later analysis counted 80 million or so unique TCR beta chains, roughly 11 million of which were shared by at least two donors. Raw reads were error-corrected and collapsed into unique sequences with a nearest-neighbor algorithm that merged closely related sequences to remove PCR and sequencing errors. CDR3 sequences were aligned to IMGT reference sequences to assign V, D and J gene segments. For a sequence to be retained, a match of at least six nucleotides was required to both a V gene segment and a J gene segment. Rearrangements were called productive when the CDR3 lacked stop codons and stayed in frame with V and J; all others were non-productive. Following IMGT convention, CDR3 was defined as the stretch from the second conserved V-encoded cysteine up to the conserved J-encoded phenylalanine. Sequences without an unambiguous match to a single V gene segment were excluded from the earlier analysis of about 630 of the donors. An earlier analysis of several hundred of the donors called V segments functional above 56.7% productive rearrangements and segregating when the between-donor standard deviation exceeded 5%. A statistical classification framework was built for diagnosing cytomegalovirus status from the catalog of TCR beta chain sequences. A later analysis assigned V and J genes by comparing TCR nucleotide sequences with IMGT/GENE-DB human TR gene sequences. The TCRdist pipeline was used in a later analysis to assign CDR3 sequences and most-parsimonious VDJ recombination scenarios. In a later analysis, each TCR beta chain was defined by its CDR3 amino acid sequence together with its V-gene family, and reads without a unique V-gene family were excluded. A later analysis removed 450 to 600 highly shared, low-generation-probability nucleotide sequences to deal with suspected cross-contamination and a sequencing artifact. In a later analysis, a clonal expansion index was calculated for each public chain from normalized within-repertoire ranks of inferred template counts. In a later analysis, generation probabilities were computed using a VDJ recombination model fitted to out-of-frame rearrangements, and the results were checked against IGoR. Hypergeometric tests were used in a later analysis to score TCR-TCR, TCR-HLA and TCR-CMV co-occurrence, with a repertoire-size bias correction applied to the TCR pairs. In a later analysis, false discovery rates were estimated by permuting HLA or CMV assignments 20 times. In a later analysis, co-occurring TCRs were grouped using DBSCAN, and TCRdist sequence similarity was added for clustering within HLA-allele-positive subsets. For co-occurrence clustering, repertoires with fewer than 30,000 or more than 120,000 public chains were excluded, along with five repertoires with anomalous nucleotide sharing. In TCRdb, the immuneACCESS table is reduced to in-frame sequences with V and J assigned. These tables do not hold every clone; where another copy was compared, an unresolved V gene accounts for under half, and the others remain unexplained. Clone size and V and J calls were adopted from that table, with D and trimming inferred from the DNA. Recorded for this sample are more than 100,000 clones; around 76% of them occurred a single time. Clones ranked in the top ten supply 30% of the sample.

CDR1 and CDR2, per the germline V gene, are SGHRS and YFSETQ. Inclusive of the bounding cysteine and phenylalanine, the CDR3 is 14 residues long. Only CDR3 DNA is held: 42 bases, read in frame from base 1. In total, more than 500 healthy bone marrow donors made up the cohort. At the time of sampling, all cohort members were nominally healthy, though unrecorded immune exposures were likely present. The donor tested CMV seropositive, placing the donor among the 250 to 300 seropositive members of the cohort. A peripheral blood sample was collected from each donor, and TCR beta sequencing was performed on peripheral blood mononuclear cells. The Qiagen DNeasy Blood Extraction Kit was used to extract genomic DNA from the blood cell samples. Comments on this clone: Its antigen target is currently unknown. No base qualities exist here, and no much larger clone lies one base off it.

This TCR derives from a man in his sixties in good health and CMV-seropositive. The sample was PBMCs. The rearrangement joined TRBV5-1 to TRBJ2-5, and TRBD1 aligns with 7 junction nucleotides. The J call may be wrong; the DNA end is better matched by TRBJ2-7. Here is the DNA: TGCGCCAGCAGCATACAGGGGAGAAACTACGAGCAGTACTTC. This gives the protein CASSIQGRNYEQYF.